This T cell receptor beta chain was found in a study of T cell repertoires in cytomegalovirus infection. Study details: Public TCR beta signature analysis indicated the presence of both CMV infection and matching HLA type. Overall study findings and caveats: CMV-specific TCR beta clonotypes restricted by HLA-C were the ones dominating the ex vivo response.

This clonotype was detected many times. Its target is unknown. TCRdb reprocessed the reads with MiXCR, giving one entry per CDR3 protein. Here the sample spans around 260,000 distinct CDR3 sequences, about 23% being singletons. The sequence was collected from a human donor in good health (CMV status not recorded). Some clones in this sample may be carry-over from other donors' samples. Sequencing used PBMCs.

CDR3 nucleotide sequence: TGTGCCAGCAGCTCAGGGGCTAGTGAGCAGTTCTTC. Amino acids: CASSSGASEQFF. V and J are TRBV7-3 and TRBJ2-1, with D tentatively TRBD1 (6 bases). The V gene's germline CDR1 is SGHTA and CDR2 FQGTGA. The CDR3 consists of 12 residues. The V gene lost 4 bases and the J gene lost 9 bases, with 10 bases spanning the gap.